This T cell receptor beta chain originates from a study of CD8+CD57+ T cells in acquired aplastic anemia. CDR3 and TCR beta VDJ profiling relied on a genomic DNA template. MiXCR, applied by TCRdb to the reads, yields one record per CDR3 protein. The top ten hold about three fifths of the sample, which has about 200,000 distinct CDR3 sequences, 65% seen once. This clonotype was detected once. Patients chosen for sequencing had shown CD8+CD57+ cell expansion by flow cytometry. V was cut by 0 bases and J by 8 bases, with 12 bases left in between. Germline-derived CDR1 and CDR2 are SGHRS and YFSETQ. The length of the CDR3 is 15 residues.

What was sequenced was sorted CD4+, CD8+, or CD8+CD57+ T cells (not recorded which) from PBMCs. The receptor was isolated from a human donor with aplastic anemia. This sequence joins TRBV5-1 and TRBJ1-6; weak D call: TRBD1 (5 bases). CDR3 residues: CASSLVGGRDSPLHF. The CDR3, as DNA: TGCGCCAGCAGCTTGGTTGGGGGAAGGGATTCACCCCTCCACTTT.